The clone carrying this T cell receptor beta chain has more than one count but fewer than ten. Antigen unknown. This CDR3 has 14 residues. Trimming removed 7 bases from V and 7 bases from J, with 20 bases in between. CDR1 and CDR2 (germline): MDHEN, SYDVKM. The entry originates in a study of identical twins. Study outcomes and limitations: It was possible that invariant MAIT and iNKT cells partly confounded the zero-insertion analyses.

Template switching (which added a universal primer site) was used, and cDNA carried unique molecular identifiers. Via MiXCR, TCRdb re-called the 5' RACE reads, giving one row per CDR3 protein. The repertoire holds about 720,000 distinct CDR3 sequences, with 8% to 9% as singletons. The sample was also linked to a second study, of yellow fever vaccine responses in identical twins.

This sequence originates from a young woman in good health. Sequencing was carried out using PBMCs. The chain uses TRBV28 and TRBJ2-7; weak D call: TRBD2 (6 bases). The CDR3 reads CASTLDRGGGEQYF. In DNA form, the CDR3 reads TGTGCCAGCACCCTAGACCGGGGAGGAGGTGAGCAGTACTTC.